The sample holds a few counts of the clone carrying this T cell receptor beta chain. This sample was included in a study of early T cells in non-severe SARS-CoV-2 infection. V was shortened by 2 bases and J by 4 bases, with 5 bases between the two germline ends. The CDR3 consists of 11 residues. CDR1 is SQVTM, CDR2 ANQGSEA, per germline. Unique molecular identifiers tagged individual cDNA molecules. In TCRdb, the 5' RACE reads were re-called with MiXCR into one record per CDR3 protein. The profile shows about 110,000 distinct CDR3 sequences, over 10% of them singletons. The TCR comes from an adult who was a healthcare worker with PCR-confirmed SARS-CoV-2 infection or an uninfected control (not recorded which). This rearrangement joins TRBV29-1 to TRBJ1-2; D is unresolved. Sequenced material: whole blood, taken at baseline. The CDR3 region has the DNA TGCAGCGTTGAACAGACCTATGGCTACACCTTC. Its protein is CSVEQTYGYTF.